What follows are 21 T cell receptor beta chains derived from one specimen sequenced in a study of blood T cells in healthy people across ages. A sample-barcoded 5' primer and a J-beta primer mix were used in a second PCR of roughly 7 to 11 cycles. TCRdb analysed the 5' RACE reads with MiXCR anew, one entry per CDR3 protein. Of about 800,000 distinct CDR3 sequences in the sample, less than 60% are singletons; the top ten hold 15% to 20%. Sequencing used blood. All receptors come from an elderly man in good health.

The sample holds one count of this clonotype. Sequence at one end of the junction differs from germline and may be a read error. V and J are TRBV6-1 and TRBJ2-3, with D maybe TRBD2 (5 bases). There are 15 residues in the CDR3. The germline CDR1 and CDR2 sequences are MNHNS and SASEGT. CDR3 coding DNA: TGTGCCGGCAGTGAGACGGGAATCGGGGCAGATACGCAGTATTTT. This encodes CAGSETGIGADTQYF.

The chain joins TRBV27 to TRBJ2-1; 12 nucleotides line up with TRBD2. The CDR3 totals 19 residues. Germline V gene sequence: CDR1 MNHEY, CDR2 SMNVEV (reference sequence). The junction had 23 bases not matched to a gene; V was cut back by 9 bases and J by 8 bases. The CDR3 reads CASSLRVPSGREITDEQFF. The CDR3, as DNA: TGTGCCAGTTCGCTTAGAGTCCCTAGCGGGAGGGAAATAACCGATGAGCAGTTCTTC.

The genes are TRBV6-5 and TRBJ2-3, with D possibly being TRBD2 (6 bases). Between the trimmed V and J ends, which lost 1 base and 4 bases, there was a span of 15 bases. The CDR3 is 16 amino acids. Germline V gene lookup returns CDR1 MNHEY and CDR2 SVGAGI. The CDR3 nucleotides are TGTGCCAGCAGTTACTACCAGCCGGGACTTGCAGATACGCAGTATTTT. Its translation: CASSYYQPGLADTQYF.

This chain links TRBV7-2 with TRBJ2-5; 7 bases agree with TRBD2. The CDR3 length is 16 residues. Germline V gene sequence: CDR1 SGHTA, CDR2 FQGNSA. The ends lost 4 bases at V and 5 bases at J; junction bases unmatched: 13. CDR3 loop: CASSSPPHGRRETQYF. The CDR3 DNA reads as TGTGCCAGCAGCTCCCCTCCTCACGGGAGGAGGGAGACCCAGTACTTC.

For this clonotype: At one end the junction does not follow the germline gene, possibly because of a read error. The rearrangement links TRBV5-1 to TRBJ2-7; possible D gene TRBD1, 6 bases. The germline CDR1 and CDR2 sequences are SGHRS and YFSETQ. The CDR3 contains 13 residues. The CDR3 sequence: CTSSNGQTYEQYF. The CDR3 coding sequence is TGCACCAGCAGCAACGGACAGACCTACGAGCAGTACTTC. The full variable domain, with the rest looked up from reference TRBV5-1 and TRBJ2-7, is KAGVTQTPRYLIKTRGQQVTLSCSPISGHRSVSWYQQTPGQGLQFLFEYFSETQRNKGNFPGRFSGRQFSNSRSEMNVSTLELGDSALYLCTSSNGQTYEQYFGPGTRLTVT.

This clonotype was detected many times. The chain couples TRBV14 to TRBJ2-6; perhaps D is TRBD1 or TRBD2 (5 bases each). Germline V gives CDR1 SGHDN, CDR2 FVKESK. V lost 1 base and J lost 4, with 23 bases in between. This CDR3 has 20 amino acids. The CDR3 DNA reads as TGTGCCAGCAGCCAAGCGCTGCCAGGGACCGACTTTCCCGGGGCCAACGTCCTGACTTTC. Amino acids: CASSQALPGTDFPGANVLTF.

This clonotype appeared a few times. The chain recombines TRBV10-3 with TRBJ2-7, with 8 bases fitting TRBD1. Germline lookup yields CDR1 ENHRY and CDR2 SYGVKD. Germline trimming cut 4 bases from V and 5 bases from J; bases unmatched to any gene: 1. There are 12 residues in the CDR3. This CDR3 is CAISGQGHEQYF. The CDR3 DNA sequence: TGTGCCATCAGTGGACAGGGGCACGAGCAGTACTTC.

Concerning this clonotype itself: An end of the junction does not agree with germline; a read error may underlie this. The chain recombines TRBV7-7 with TRBJ2-1; 16 bases map to TRBD2. CDR1 and CDR2 from the germline V gene are SSHAT and FNYEAQ (reference sequence). The CDR3 runs to 17 residues. In DNA, the CDR3 is TGTGCTAGCAGCCCAGGGACTAGCGGGGGGGCCCTTAATGAGCAGTTCTTC. This codes for CASSPGTSGGALNEQFF.

This clonotype has only a few counts. This chain uses TRBV5-1 with TRBJ2-5; D is possibly TRBD1 (6 bases). Germline CDR1 SGHRS, CDR2 YFSETQ. The ends were cut back, 0 bases at V and 5 bases at J, with 17 bases in the middle. The CDR3 runs 16 residues. This chain's CDR3 is CASSLDGRGRGETQYF. As DNA, the CDR3 is TGCGCCAGCAGCTTGGACGGCAGGGGTCGAGGGGAGACCCAGTACTTC.

Only a few counts were recorded for this clonotype. The chain couples TRBV12-3 or TRBV12-4 to TRBJ2-7, with 7 nucleotides matching TRBD2. V trimming: 6 bases; J trimming: 3 bases; junction bases outside the gene matches: 8. The CDR3 totals 14 residues. CDR3 in DNA: TGTGCCAGCAGCGCCGGGACTATACTCTACGAGCAGTACTTC. It encodes CASSAGTILYEQYF.

The rearrangement joins TRBV5-1 to TRBJ2-7, with TRBD1 matching 11 bases. J was trimmed by 3 bases and V by 9 bases; bases with no gene match: 8. The V gene's germline CDR1 is SGHRS and CDR2 YFSETQ. The CDR3 has 14 residues. The CDR3 is CANSWTGGIYEQYF. The CDR3 DNA is TGCGCCAACAGTTGGACAGGGGGCATCTACGAGCAGTACTTC.

The gene calls are TRBV18 and TRBJ1-1, with 7 bases lining up with TRBD1. Losses at the gene ends were 6 bases for V and 4 bases for J; bases not matched to a gene: 11. Germline values: CDR1 KGHSH, CDR2 LQKENI. There are 15 residues in the CDR3. The CDR3 bases are TGTGCCAGCTCCTACCAGAGGGGGCCGGGCACTGAAGCTTTCTTT. Translation gives CASSYQRGPGTEAFF.

This clonotype has a handful of counts. The rearrangement links TRBV10-3 to TRBJ2-2, with a tentative D call TRBD1 (5 bases). This CDR3 spans 14 amino acids. V shed 4 bases and J shed 4 bases, with 10 bases lying between them. Per the germline V gene, CDR1 is ENHRY and CDR2 is SYGVKD. The CDR3 sequence is CAISVDTSTGELFF. The CDR3 bases are TGTGCCATCAGTGTGGACACCTCCACCGGGGAGCTGTTTTTT.

Details on this clonotype: Likely a read error: the CDR3 ends without its conserved phenylalanine or tryptophan. The genes are TRBV12-3 or TRBV12-4 and TRBJ1-4; D not resolved. Trimming stripped 7 bases from V and 0 bases from J, with 12 bases between. The CDR3 totals 15 residues. The CDR3 nucleotides are TGTGCCAGCAAGGTACAAATATCAACTAATGAAAAACTGTTTGTT. This codes for CASKVQISTNEKLFV.

This clonotype has a count of ten or more. The chain joins TRBV7-8 to TRBJ2-3; possible D gene TRBD2, 6 bases. The germline V gene has CDR1 SGHVS and CDR2 FQNEAQ. The CDR3 sequence is 20 residues long. Trimming took 4 bases from V and 2 from J, leaving 28 bases between them. The CDR3 nucleotides are TGTGCCAGCAGCTCCTCCGGGTGGGGACGACTAGTGGGGGACACAGATACGCAGTATTTT. Residues: CASSSSGWGRLVGDTDTQYF.

This clonotype was seen more than once but under ten times. V is TRBV12-3 or TRBV12-4 and J is TRBJ1-2, with 10 bases matching TRBD1. The V segment lost 0 bases and the J segment 1 base; nucleotides outside the gene matches: 2. This CDR3 spans 16 amino acids. The DNA for the CDR3 is TGTGCCAGCAGTTTAGCGACAGGGGGCCTTAACTATGGCTACACCTTC. Protein sequence: CASSLATGGLNYGYTF.

The chain combines TRBV12-3 or TRBV12-4 with TRBJ2-3; tentatively, D is TRBD1 (5 bases). There are 15 residues in the CDR3. Between the trimmed V and J ends, which lost 6 bases and 1 base, there was a span of 14 bases. CDR3 DNA sequence: TGTGCCAGCAGAGGGGTCACAGTGGGCACAGATACGCAGTATTTT. Amino acid sequence: CASRGVTVGTDTQYF.

This clonotype was observed a handful of times. J is TRBJ2-7 and V is TRBV4-3; 11 bases map to TRBD2. CDR1 is LGHNA, CDR2 YSLEER, per germline. This CDR3 is built from 16 residues. V lost 0 bases to trimming and J lost 1 base; unmatched junction nucleotides: 2. DNA of the CDR3: TGCGCCAGCAGCCAAGATACTAGCGGGAGATCCTACGAGCAGTACTTC. As protein: CASSQDTSGRSYEQYF.

The chain carries TRBV6-5 and TRBJ2-5; 9 bases align to TRBD2. In germline, CDR1 is MNHEY, CDR2 SVGAGI. The CDR3 sequence is 14 residues long. The V and J ends lost 5 bases and 3 bases, in that order; junction bases with no gene match: 4. In nucleotides, the CDR3 is TGTGCCAGCAGTCCTAAGCGGGGGGAAGAGACCCAGTACTTC. Its translation: CASSPKRGEETQYF.

The V gene is TRBV20-1, the J gene TRBJ2-7, with TRBD1 as a possible D gene (6 bases). Per germline, CDR1 DFQATT and CDR2 SNEGSKA (reference sequence). Trimming took off 6 bases at V and 4 bases at J, with 16 bases between the two ends. The length of the CDR3 is 13 residues. CDR3 region: CSARPGHTYEQYF. For the CDR3, the DNA is TGCAGTGCGAGACCGGGACATACTTACGAGCAGTACTTC.

This chain uses TRBV20-1 with TRBJ2-3; TRBD2 matches at 7 bases. Unmatched junction bases numbered 18, after V lost 3 bases and J lost 6 bases. Germline V gene data show CDR1 as DFQATT and CDR2 as SNEGSKA (reference sequence). CDR3 size: 17 residues. This CDR3 reads CSASRGGDSRVGDTQYF. As DNA, the CDR3 is TGCAGTGCTAGTCGGGGAGGGGATAGCCGGGTTGGGGATACGCAGTATTTT.